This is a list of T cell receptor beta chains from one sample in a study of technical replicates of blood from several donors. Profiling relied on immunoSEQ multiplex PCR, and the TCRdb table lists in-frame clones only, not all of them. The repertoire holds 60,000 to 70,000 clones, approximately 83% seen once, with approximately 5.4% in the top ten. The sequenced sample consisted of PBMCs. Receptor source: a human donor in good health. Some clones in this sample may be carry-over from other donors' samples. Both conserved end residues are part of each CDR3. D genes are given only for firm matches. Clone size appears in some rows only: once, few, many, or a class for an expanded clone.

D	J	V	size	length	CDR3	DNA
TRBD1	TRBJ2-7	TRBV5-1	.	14	CASSFDRVFHEQYF	TGCGCCAGCAGCTTTGACAGGGTGTTCCACGAGCAGTACTTC
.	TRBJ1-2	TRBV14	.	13	CASSQDRGVGYTF	TGTGCCAGCAGCCAAGATCGGGGGGTTGGCTACACCTTC
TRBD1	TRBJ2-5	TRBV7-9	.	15	CASSIGTGGQETQYF	TGTGCCAGCAGCATCGGGACAGGGGGCCAAGAGACCCAGTACTTC
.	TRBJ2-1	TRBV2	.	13	CASSANRAYEQFF	TGTGCCAGCAGCGCGAACAGGGCCTATGAGCAGTTCTTC
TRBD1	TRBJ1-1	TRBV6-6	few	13	CASNTGGVTEAFF	TGTGCCAGCAATACAGGGGGCGTCACTGAAGCTTTCTTT
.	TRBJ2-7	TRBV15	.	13	CATSRVTGYEQYF	TGTGCCACCAGCAGAGTCACAGGCTACGAGCAGTACTTC
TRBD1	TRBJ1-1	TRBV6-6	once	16	CASSSRDSNIGTEAFF	TGTGCCAGCAGTTCCCGGGACAGCAACATTGGCACTGAAGCTTTCTTT
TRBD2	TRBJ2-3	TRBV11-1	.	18	CASSRLAGGRGSTDTQYF	TGTGCCAGCAGCCGACTAGCGGGAGGGAGGGGTAGCACAGATACGCAGTATTTT
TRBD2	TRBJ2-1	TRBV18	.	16	CASSASGGNLYNEQFF	TGTGCCAGCTCAGCTAGCGGGGGAAACCTCTACAATGAGCAGTTCTTC
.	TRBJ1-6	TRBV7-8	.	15	CASSITRSYNSPLHF	TGTGCCAGCAGCATAACCCGGAGCTATAATTCACCCCTCCACTTT
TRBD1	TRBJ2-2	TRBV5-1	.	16	CASRLGTGAYTGELFF	TGCGCCAGCAGATTAGGGACAGGAGCCTACACCGGGGAGCTGTTTTTT
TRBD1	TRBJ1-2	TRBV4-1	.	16	CASSRGQGPSPYGYTF	TGCGCCAGCAGCCGCGGACAGGGGCCTTCACCCTATGGCTACACCTTC
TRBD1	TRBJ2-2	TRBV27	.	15	CASTTGQDATGELFF	TGTGCCAGCACCACCGGACAGGACGCGACCGGGGAGCTGTTTTTT
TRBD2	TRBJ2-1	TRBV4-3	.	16	CASSRRLAGGGNEQFF	TGCGCCAGCAGCCGACGACTAGCGGGGGGCGGCAATGAGCAGTTCTTC
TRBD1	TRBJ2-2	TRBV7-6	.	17	CASSSNLQGAGTGELFF	TGTGCCAGCAGCTCAAACCTCCAGGGGGCAGGCACCGGGGAGCTGTTTTTT
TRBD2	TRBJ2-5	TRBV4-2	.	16	CASSLGGTSGAETQYF	TGTGCCAGCAGCTTGGGGGGGACTAGCGGGGCAGAGACCCAGTACTTC